A selection of T cell receptor beta chains follows, all from one sample in a study of T-cell reconstitution after alpha-beta-depleted transplantation in children. Each CDR3 protein is one row after TCRdb ran MiXCR on the PCR reads. The sample lists just under 350,000 distinct CDR3 sequences; 15% to 20% were seen once. Sequenced here: PBMCs, mostly from graft donor cells, sampled 360 days after TCRalphabeta/CD19-depleted stem cell transplant. The source of these receptors is a male patient aged 2 to 10 who had a stem cell transplant for acute lymphoblastic leukemia, so the T cells may come from the graft donor. The CDR3 runs from the conserved cysteine through the conserved F or W. The D gene is left open where the match is weak. Not every row has a clone size; where given, it reads once, few, many or a size class.

>TRBV13|-|TRBJ2-1|TRBD2
TGTGCCAGCAGCTTAGGAGCCACTAGCGGGAGAGTCGATGAGCAGTTCTTC
CASSLGATSGRVDEQFF
>TRBV4-1|once|TRBJ1-5|-
TGCGCCAGCAGCCAAGGGACTTCCGAAGGTCAGCCCCAGCATTTT
CASSQGTSEGQPQHF
>TRBV28|many|TRBJ2-1|-
TGTGCCAGCAGTCTGGCGGTCGGTGAGCAGTTCTTC
CASSLAVGEQFF
>TRBV4-3|few|TRBJ2-3|-
TGCGCCAGCAGCCAAGAAGTGGGGACACTTTTCACAGATACGCAGTATTTT
CASSQEVGTLFTDTQYF
>TRBV9|-|TRBJ1-4|-
TGTGCCAGCAGCGAATCCGCACACAGGGTAGAAGAGGAAAAACTGTTTTTT
CASSESAHRVEEEKLFF
>TRBV20-1|-|TRBJ2-7|-
TGCAGTGCTAGAGATCATCGATTCGAGCAGTACTTC
CSARDHRFEQYF
>TRBV7-9|-|TRBJ2-3|TRBD2
TGTGCCAGCAGCCGTGGGAATAGCGGGAGGAGGTCAGATACGCAGTATTTT
CASSRGNSGRRSDTQYF
>TRBV12-3/TRBV12-4|few|TRBJ2-7|-
TGTGCCAGCAGTCGCTCCGGGACGTCTCTTGAGCAGTACTTC
CASSRSGTSLEQYF
>TRBV4-1|few|TRBJ2-5|-
TGCGCCAGCAGCCAAAGGATTATGGCCGGGCTAGCCGACCAAGAGACCCAGTACTTC
CASSQRIMAGLADQETQYF
>TRBV7-9|few|TRBJ2-5|-
TGTGCCAGCAGCTTAGGTCAACTTCCACAAGAGACCCAGTACTTC
CASSLGQLPQETQYF
>TRBV5-1|few|TRBJ2-5|-
TGCGCCAGCAGCACAGGACAGTACCAAGAGACCCAGTACTTC
CASSTGQYQETQYF
>TRBV28|many|TRBJ2-1|TRBD2
TGTGCCAGCAGTTTAGGAGGACTAGCGGGAGTAATTATCCCCGACTACAATGAGCAGTTCTTC
CASSLGGLAGVIIPDYNEQFF
>TRBV20-1|-|TRBJ2-5|-
TGCAGTGCTAGAGACCATAGGGCCCGGCAAGAGACCCAGTACTTC
CSARDHRARQETQYF
>TRBV7-7|few|TRBJ1-2|-
TGTGCTAGCCCTTCACACTTAAGGGAACACGGGGGGCGACTTTGGTATGGCTACACCTTC
CASPSHLREHGGRLWYGYTF
>TRBV15|-|TRBJ2-1|-
TGTGCCACCAGCATCGAACAGTACAATGAGCAGTTCTTC
CATSIEQYNEQFF
>TRBV24-1|-|TRBJ2-1|TRBD1
TGTGCCACCAGTGATGAGGGGGCCTATGAGCAGTTCTTC
CATSDEGAYEQFF
>TRBV4-3|-|TRBJ2-1|TRBD2
TGCGCCAGCAGCCAAGGTCCCGGGACTAGGGGTACTGAGCAGTTCTTC
CASSQGPGTRGTEQFF
>TRBV5-1|few|TRBJ2-1|TRBD2
TGCGCCAGCTCCCCCCGCAGGACTAGCGGGAGTTTCTACAATGAGCAGTTCTTC
CASSPRRTSGSFYNEQFF
>TRBV4-3|-|TRBJ1-5|TRBD1
TGCGCCAGCAGCCCGGGGACAGGGGTCAATCAGCCCCAGCATTTT
CASSPGTGVNQPQHF
>TRBV12-3/TRBV12-4|many|TRBJ1-5|TRBD1
TGTGCCAGCAGGGGACAGGGAAGGAATCAGCCCCAGCATTTT
CASRGQGRNQPQHF
>TRBV7-2|-|TRBJ2-5|-
TGTGCCAGCAGCTTAATGGGGGCGCGTTCCCAAGAGACCCAGTACTTC
CASSLMGARSQETQYF
>TRBV4-1|-|TRBJ2-3|-
TGCGCCAGCAGCCAAGTAGCGGTCGCAGATACGCAGTATTTT
CASSQVAVADTQYF